The 24 T cell receptor beta chains in this list originate from one sample, sequenced in a study of CD4+ T cells in melanoma. Generated by immunoSEQ multiplex PCR, the TCRdb table keeps only in-frame clones and is missing some. The data show about 140,000 clones, approximately 91% seen once. The receptor set was obtained from a human donor with melanoma.

The chain is built from TRBV6-1 and TRBJ2-7; 9 positions match TRBD1. V shed 5 bases and J 6 bases; nucleotides not matched to a gene: 8. The CDR3 is 14 amino acids. The V gene's germline CDR1 is MNHNS and CDR2 SASEGT. The CDR3 DNA is TGTGCCAGCAGTCTTGGGGACAGGGTTTCCGAGCAGTACTTC. It yields the protein CASSLGDRVSEQYF.

The gene calls are TRBV7-3 and TRBJ2-3, with a tentative D call TRBD2 (5 bases). Germline CDR1 is SGHTA and CDR2 is FQGTGA. The CDR3 is 12 residues long. V shed 4 bases and J shed 6 bases, with 8 bases lying between them. The CDR3 here is CASSSRGDTQYF. For the CDR3, the DNA is TGTGCCAGCAGCTCCCGCGGGGATACGCAGTATTTT.

This chain links TRBV5-4 with TRBJ2-1; 8 bases match TRBD2. J lost 2 bases, V lost 4 bases, and 8 bases had no gene match. Germline values: CDR1 SGHNT, CDR2 YYREEE (reference sequence). The CDR3 length is 16 residues. The CDR3 loop reads CASSLGGGQTYNEQFF. The CDR3 region has the DNA TGTGCCAGCAGCCTGGGCGGGGGGCAAACCTACAATGAGCAGTTCTTC.

V and J are TRBV7-9 and TRBJ2-3; no firm D call. This CDR3 region has 14 residues. Looked up from germline, CDR1 is SEHNR and CDR2 is FQNEAQ (reference sequence). The CDR3 nucleotides are TGTGTCACAGCAGCTTCCGTTCTGACAGATACGCAGTATTTT. It specifies CVTAASVLTDTQYF. The complete variable domain, with remaining parts taken from reference TRBV7-9 and TRBJ2-3, reads DTGVSQNPRHKITKRGQNVTFRCDPISEHNRLYWYRQTLGQGPEFLTYFQNEAQLEKSRLLSDRFSAERPKGSFSTLEIQRTEQGDSAMYLCVTAASVLTDTQYFGPGTRLTVL.

The rearrangement joins TRBV6-6 to TRBJ1-5; D gene uncertain. The CDR3 totals 15 residues. The germline gives CDR1 MNHNY, CDR2 SVGAGI (reference sequence). V shed 5 bases and J shed 7 bases, with 18 bases lying between them. The DNA of the CDR3 is TGTGCCAGCAGTCAGTCTCGAGGGTCGGTGCAGCCCCAGCATTTT. Translated: CASSQSRGSVQPQHF.

This chain uses TRBV19 with TRBJ1-5; D perhaps matches TRBD1 (5 bases). The CDR3 runs to 12 residues. The V and J ends lost 11 bases and 2 bases respectively, with 10 bases between them. In germline, CDR1 is LNHDA, CDR2 SQIVND (reference sequence). The CDR3 region is CAGGTGNQPQHF. The CDR3 bases are TGTGCCGGGGGAACAGGCAATCAGCCCCAGCATTTT.

The chain uses TRBV7-8 and TRBJ2-2; 9 positions agree with TRBD1. V gave up 2 bases and J gave up 6 bases; unmatched junction bases: 7. This CDR3 has 16 residues. Per germline, CDR1 SGHVS and CDR2 FQNEAQ. CDR3 DNA sequence: TGTGCCAGCAGCTTAAGGGACAGGGAAACGTCCGGGGAGCTGTTTTTT. This encodes CASSLRDRETSGELFF.

The genes are TRBV30 and TRBJ1-2; no firm D call. From germline, CDR1 is GTSNPN and CDR2 SVGIG (reference sequence). This CDR3 comprises 12 residues. V dropped 2 bases and J dropped 3 bases, with 7 bases sitting between them. The CDR3 sequence: CAWSLSYYGYTF. In nucleotides, the CDR3 is TGTGCCTGGAGTTTGAGTTACTATGGCTACACCTTC.

The rearrangement joins TRBV7-2 to TRBJ2-1; the D gene could be TRBD1 or TRBD2 (5 bases each). CDR1 and CDR2 (germline): SGHTA, FQGNSA. The CDR3 extends over 12 amino acids. V lost 1 base to trimming and J lost 14 bases, with 12 bases between them. DNA of the CDR3: TGTGCCAGCAGCTTAGAAGGGACGGCGGAGTTCTTC. Its protein is CASSLEGTAEFF.

The rearrangement links TRBV27 to TRBJ1-2, with D perhaps matching TRBD1 (5 bases). V was pared by 5 bases and J by 3 bases, with 13 bases between. CDR1 and CDR2 from the germline V gene are MNHEY and SMNVEV (reference sequence). The CDR3 length is 14 residues. The CDR3 here is CASSPVGAHYGYTF. In DNA, the CDR3 is TGTGCCAGCAGTCCAGTTGGGGCCCACTATGGCTACACCTTC.

The chain joins TRBV28 to TRBJ1-5; D not certain. V was clipped by 8 bases and J by 8 bases, with 13 bases between them. The CDR3 consists of 12 residues. Germline loops: CDR1 MDHEN, CDR2 SYDVKM. The CDR3 coding sequence is TGTGCCAGCTCGGATGTCTCAGAGCCCCAGCATTTT. Amino acid sequence: CASSDVSEPQHF.

The chain recombines TRBV6-1 with TRBJ1-2; perhaps TRBD1 as D (6 bases). Trimming removed 6 bases from V and 4 bases from J, with 18 bases in between. Germline CDR1 and CDR2: MNHNS and SASEGT. This CDR3 region has 15 residues. The chain's CDR3 is CASSEKGGRGYGYTF. The CDR3 DNA reads TGTGCCAGCAGCGAAAAGGGGGGGAGGGGCTATGGCTACACCTTC.

DNA for the CDR3: TGTGCCAGCAGTTTATCGTTTCGGATTCGGCGGGGCAGCTCCTACGAGCAGTACTTC. It encodes CASSLSFRIRRGSSYEQYF. This sequence joins TRBV28 and TRBJ2-7, with D possibly being TRBD2 (6 bases). The CDR3 totals 19 residues. V lost 1 base and J 0 bases, leaving 22 bases between the germline ends. The germline V gene encodes CDR1 MDHEN and CDR2 SYDVKM.

V is TRBV14 and J is TRBJ1-6; no reliable D call. The CDR3 covers 13 residues. The germline CDR1 and CDR2 sequences are SGHDN and FVKESK. V lost 1 base and J 8 bases, leaving 6 bases between the germline ends. The CDR3 bases are TGTGCCAGCAGCCAAGTGGGGTATTCACCCCTCCACTTT. This gives the protein CASSQVGYSPLHF.

The genes are TRBV7-9 and TRBJ1-1; 11 nucleotides align to TRBD1. Germline CDR1 is SEHNR and CDR2 is FQNEAQ (reference sequence). The CDR3 length is 14 residues. CDR3 sequence: CAILGWDRGTEAFF. Written as DNA, the CDR3 is TGTGCAATATTGGGTTGGGACAGGGGGACTGAAGCTTTCTTT.

V is TRBV7-3 and J is TRBJ2-5; 9 nucleotides line up with TRBD2. The junction had 10 bases not matched to a gene; V was cut back by 0 bases and J by 5 bases. This CDR3 is 17 amino acids long. Germline CDR1 and CDR2: SGHTA and FQGTGA. The CDR3 spells CASSLTGSGGPRETQYF. DNA of the CDR3: TGTGCCAGCAGCTTAACAGGAAGCGGGGGGCCCCGGGAGACCCAGTACTTC.

This rearrangement joins TRBV2 to TRBJ2-1; possibly TRBD1 for D (5 bases). Trimming pared 6 bases from V and 0 bases from J, leaving 9 bases between. CDR1 is SNHLY and CDR2 is FYNNEI in the germline V gene. The CDR3 extends over 14 amino acids. The CDR3 sequence is CASRGEGSYNEQFF. In DNA form, the CDR3 reads TGTGCCAGCAGAGGGGAAGGCTCCTACAATGAGCAGTTCTTC.

This sequence joins TRBV12-5 and TRBJ1-3; tentative D call: TRBD1 (5 bases). Trimming took off 1 base at V and 4 bases at J, with 8 bases between the two ends. CDR1 and CDR2 from the germline V gene are LGHNT and FRNRAP. The CDR3 covers 14 residues. The DNA for the CDR3 is TGTGCTAGTGGTTTGGGGGACTGGGGAAACACCATATATTTT. It is translated as CASGLGDWGNTIYF.

V usage is TRBV19 and J usage is TRBJ2-7, with TRBD1 as a possible D gene (5 bases). The V end lost 5 bases, the J end lost 7 bases, and 15 bases lay between the germline ends. The CDR3 runs 13 residues. Germline V gene data show CDR1 as LNHDA and CDR2 as SQIVND (reference sequence). The DNA of the CDR3 is TGTGCCAGTAGTCCCCAGGGTGGCAAGGAGCAGTACTTC. Translation: CASSPQGGKEQYF.

The V call is TRBV6-5, the J call TRBJ1-1; D is ambiguous. The CDR3 loop spans 15 amino acids. Germline CDR1 reads MNHEY; CDR2 reads SVGAGI. The V end lost 6 bases, the J end lost 1 base, and 15 bases lay between the germline ends. CDR3 amino acids: CASRPLDSRNTEAFF. The CDR3 DNA is TGTGCCAGCAGGCCCCTGGACTCTCGGAACACTGAAGCTTTCTTT.

The rearrangement uses TRBV6-6 and TRBJ1-1; D unclear. Trimming took 7 bases from V and 6 from J, leaving 18 bases between them. Germline CDR1 MNHNY, CDR2 SVGAGI (reference sequence). The CDR3 length is 14 residues. CDR3 nucleotides: TGTGCCAGCATGGGCCCTTTACGACTTGCTGAAGCTTTCTTT. Protein: CASMGPLRLAEAFF.

The genes are TRBV6-5 and TRBJ1-3; no reliable D call. CDR1 is MNHEY, CDR2 SVGAGI, per germline. The CDR3 length is 14 residues. Trimming left V 6 bases short and J 0 bases short, with 9 bases between. The DNA of the CDR3 is TGTGCCAGCAGGACTTCTTTCTCTGGAAACACCATATATTTT. Translating it yields CASRTSFSGNTIYF.

This chain uses TRBV5-5 with TRBJ2-1, with D perhaps TRBD1 (5 bases). V was pared by 0 bases and J by 8 bases, with 12 bases between. Germline CDR1 is SGHKS and CDR2 is YYEKEE (reference sequence). The CDR3 has 14 residues. The CDR3 nucleotides are TGTGCCAGCAGCTTGGCCGCAGGGCACCATGAGCAGTTCTTC. It encodes CASSLAAGHHEQFF.

The chain carries TRBV6-1 and TRBJ1-5; D is perhaps TRBD1 (5 bases). CDR1 MNHNS and CDR2 SASEGT come from the germline V gene. The CDR3 length is 15 residues. The V gene lost 6 bases and the J gene lost 1 base, with 13 bases spanning the gap. CDR3 in DNA: TGTGCCAGCAGGCTGGACGGGGGGAGCAATCAGCCCCAGCATTTT. This codes for CASRLDGGSNQPQHF.